This record covers a single TCR beta chain. This entry belongs to a study of blood T cell repertoires in COVID-19. Study at large: Acute and convalescent COVID-19 specimens originated in the United States, Italy and Spain.

Produced via immunoSEQ multiplex PCR; TCRdb's table is partial and in-frame only. The sample records some 200,000 clones, about 88% being singletons. The sequence was obtained from a man between 40 and 49 years old with active or convalescent COVID-19. Material for sequencing was peripheral blood.

The CDR3 region is CASNSPIGGRGNTIYF. As DNA, the CDR3 is TGTGCCAGCAATTCCCCCATCGGTGGGAGAGGAAACACCATATATTTT. The chain recombines TRBV28 with TRBJ1-3; D is ambiguous. This CDR3 has 16 residues. CDR1 is MDHEN, CDR2 SYDVKM, per germline. The V end lost 7 bases, the J end lost 4 bases, and 20 bases lay between the germline ends.